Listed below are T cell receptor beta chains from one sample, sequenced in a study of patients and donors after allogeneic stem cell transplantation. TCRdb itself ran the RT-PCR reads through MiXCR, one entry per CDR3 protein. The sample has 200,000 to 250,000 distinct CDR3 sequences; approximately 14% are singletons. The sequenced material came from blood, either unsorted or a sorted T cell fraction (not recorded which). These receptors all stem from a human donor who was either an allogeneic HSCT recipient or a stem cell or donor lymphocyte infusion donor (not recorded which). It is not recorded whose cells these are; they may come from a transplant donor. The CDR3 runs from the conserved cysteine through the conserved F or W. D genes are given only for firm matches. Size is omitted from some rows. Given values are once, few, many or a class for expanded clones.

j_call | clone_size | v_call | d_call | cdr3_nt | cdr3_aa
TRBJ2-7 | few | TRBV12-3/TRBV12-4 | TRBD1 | TGTGCCAGCAGCCACGGGACAGGGGGCTTCGAGCAGTACTTC | CASSHGTGGFEQYF
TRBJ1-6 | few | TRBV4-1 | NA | TGCGCCAGCAGCCAAGATTTCTCCGGGACCCAAATGCGGGCCCTCCACTTT | CASSQDFSGTQMRALHF
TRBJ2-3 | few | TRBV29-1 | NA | TGCAGCGTTGATGGGGGGCCAGATACGCAGTATTTT | CSVDGGPDTQYF
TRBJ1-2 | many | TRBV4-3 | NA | TGCGCCAGCAGCCAAGACTTGGCAGGGAACTATGGCTACACCTTC | CASSQDLAGNYGYTF
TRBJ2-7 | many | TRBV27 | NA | TGTGCCAGCAGTTTCCATACTAGTGTAGGATACGAGCAGTACTTC | CASSFHTSVGYEQYF
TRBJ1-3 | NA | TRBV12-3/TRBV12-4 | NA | TGTGCCAGCAATTCGCTAGGGTCCGGAAACACCATATATTTT | CASNSLGSGNTIYF
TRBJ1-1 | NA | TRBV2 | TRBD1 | TGTGCCAGCAGCCTACAGGGACAGGGGGCGACTGAAGCTTTCTTT | CASSLQGQGATEAFF
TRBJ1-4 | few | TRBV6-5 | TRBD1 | TGTGCCAGCAGCTTACTGGCGGGGACAGTTAATGAAAAACTGTTTTTT | CASSLLAGTVNEKLFF
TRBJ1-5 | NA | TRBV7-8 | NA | TGTGCCAGCAGCGCATCCGCTACCGCCGGGACACATGCGGTAAAGCCCCAGCATTTT | CASSASATAGTHAVKPQHF
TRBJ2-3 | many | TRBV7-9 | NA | TGTGCCAGCAGCTTAAGTGCCCGAACAGATACGCAGTATTTT | CASSLSARTDTQYF
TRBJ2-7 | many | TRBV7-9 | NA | TGTGCCTTGGAGGGTACTGGGCAGTACTTC | CALEGTGQYF
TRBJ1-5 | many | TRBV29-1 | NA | TGCAGCGTTGATCAGGGTCCCAATCAGCCCCAGCATTTT | CSVDQGPNQPQHF
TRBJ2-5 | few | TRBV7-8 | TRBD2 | TGTGCCAGCAGCTTATCACTAGCGGGGGGCGGGGAGACCCAGTACTTC | CASSLSLAGGGETQYF
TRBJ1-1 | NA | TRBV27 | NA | TGTGCCAGCAGTCGGTGGGGGGCGGGGAACACTGAAGCTTTCTTT | CASSRWGAGNTEAFF
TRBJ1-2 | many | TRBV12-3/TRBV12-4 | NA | TGTGCCAGCAGTCCGAGATTGTTC | CASSPRLF
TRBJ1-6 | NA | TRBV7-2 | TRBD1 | TGTGCCAGCAGCTTGACAGGGGGCAGGTCACCCCTCCACTTT | CASSLTGGRSPLHF
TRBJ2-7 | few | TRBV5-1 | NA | TGCGCCAGCAGCTTGGGTGTGGGGGCAGGGTTCTCCTACGAGCAGTACTTC | CASSLGVGAGFSYEQYF
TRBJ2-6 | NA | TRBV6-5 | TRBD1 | TGTGCCAGCAGTTACACCTCCCCACAGGGGTCTGGGGCCAACGTCCTGACTTTC | CASSYTSPQGSGANVLTF
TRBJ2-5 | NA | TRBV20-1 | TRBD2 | TGCAGTGCCTACCTTAGCGGGGGGGACCAAGAGACCCAGTACTTC | CSAYLSGGDQETQYF
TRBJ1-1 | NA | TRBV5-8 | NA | TGTGCCAGCAGGCAACGGGATCTCGGGCACACTGAAGCTTTCTTT | CASRQRDLGHTEAFF
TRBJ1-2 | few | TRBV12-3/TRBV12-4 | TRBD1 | TGTGCCAGCAGCCGAACGACAGGGCACTATGGCTACACCTTC | CASSRTTGHYGYTF
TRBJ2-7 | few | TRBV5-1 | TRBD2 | TGCGCCAGCGGGCTAGCGGGAACCTACGAGCAGTACTTC | CASGLAGTYEQYF
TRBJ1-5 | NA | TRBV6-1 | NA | TGTGCCAGCAGGGGAGACAGTGCTAATCAGCCCCAGCATTTT | CASRGDSANQPQHF
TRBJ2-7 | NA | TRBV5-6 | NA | TGTGCCAGCAGCATAAGGGACACCTTCATTACCTACGAGCAGTACTTC | CASSIRDTFITYEQYF
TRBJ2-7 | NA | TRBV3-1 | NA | TGTGCCAGCAGCCAGAGGGCCAGGCCCTACGAGCAGTACTTC | CASSQRARPYEQYF
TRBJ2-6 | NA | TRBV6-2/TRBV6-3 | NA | TGTGCCAGCTACCGCTCTGGGGCCAACGTCCTGACTTTC | CASYRSGANVLTF
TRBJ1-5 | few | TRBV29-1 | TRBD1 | TGCAGCGTTGAGTTTGGGGGACAGGGCAATCAGCCCCAGCATTTT | CSVEFGGQGNQPQHF
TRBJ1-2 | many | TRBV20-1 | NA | TGCAGTGCTAGAGATGGGGCGGGGTACAGGGTGGAGGGCTACACCTTC | CSARDGAGYRVEGYTF
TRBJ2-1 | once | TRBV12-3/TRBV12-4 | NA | TGTGCCAGCAGTTTTCTTAACGGGTATGATTCAGGATCCTACAATGAGCAGTTCTTC | CASSFLNGYDSGSYNEQFF
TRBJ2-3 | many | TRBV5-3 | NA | TGTGCCAGAAGCTCCACAGATACGCAGTATTTT | CARSSTDTQYF
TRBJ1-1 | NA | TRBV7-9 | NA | TGTGCCAGCAGCTCCACAAGGGTGTATGAAGCTTTCTTT | CASSSTRVYEAFF
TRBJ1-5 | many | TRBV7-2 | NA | TGTGCCAGCAGCTCCTCAGGAAATAGCAATCAGCCCCAGCATTTT | CASSSSGNSNQPQHF
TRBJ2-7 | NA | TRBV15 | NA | TGTGCCACCAGCAGAGATGGGATGAACGAGCAGTACTTC | CATSRDGMNEQYF
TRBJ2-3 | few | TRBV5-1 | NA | TGCGCCAGCAGCTTGGCTCTGCTTAGCACAGATACGCAGTATTTT | CASSLALLSTDTQYF
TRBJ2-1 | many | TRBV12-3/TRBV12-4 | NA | TGTGCCAGCAGTTTTTTGACACGGTACAATGAGCAGTTCTTC | CASSFLTRYNEQFF
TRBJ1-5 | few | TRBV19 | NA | TGTGCCAGTAGTATCACAGCCCTGATTAGCAATCAGCCCCAGCATTTT | CASSITALISNQPQHF
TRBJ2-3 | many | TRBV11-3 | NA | TGTGCCAGCAGCTTAGGGGGGTCTAGCACAGATACGCAGTATTTT | CASSLGGSSTDTQYF
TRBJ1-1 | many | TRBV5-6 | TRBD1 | TGTGCCAGCGCGCCGACAGGGATGGAAACTGAAGCTTTCTTT | CASAPTGMETEAFF
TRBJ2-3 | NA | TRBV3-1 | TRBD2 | TGTGCCAGCAGCCAAAGGGAGGGCAAGGCAGATACGCAGTATTTT | CASSQREGKADTQYF
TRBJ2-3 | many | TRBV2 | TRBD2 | TGTGCCAGCAGCGTTACTAGCGGGGGCGGGGATACGCAGTATTTT | CASSVTSGGGDTQYF
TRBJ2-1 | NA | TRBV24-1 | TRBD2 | TGTGCCACCAGTGACCAAATAGCGGGAGGATTCACCAATGAGCAGTTCTTC | CATSDQIAGGFTNEQFF
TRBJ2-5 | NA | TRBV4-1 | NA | TGCGCCAGCAGCCTTGCGGGGAGCCAAGAGACCCAGTACTTC | CASSLAGSQETQYF
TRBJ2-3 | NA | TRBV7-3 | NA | TGTGCCAGCAGCTTGGAGGGGGTGAAAGATACGCAGTATTTT | CASSLEGVKDTQYF
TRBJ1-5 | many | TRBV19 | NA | TGTGCCACTCGTTTTCTCGGAAGCAATCAGCCCCAGCATTTT | CATRFLGSNQPQHF
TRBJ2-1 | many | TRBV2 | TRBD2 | TGTGCCAGCAGTGACTTAGCGGGAGCCAGGGATGAGCAGTTCTTC | CASSDLAGARDEQFF